The 10 T cell receptor beta chains given below trace back to one sample, sequenced in a study of shared clonotypes between healthy human individuals. The assay was immunoSEQ multiplex PCR, and TCRdb's table has in-frame clones only and misses some. The table includes some 2.1 million clones, 93% detected once. CD45RO-negative cells were positively selected for CCR7, leaving out terminally differentiated effector memory CD45RA+ cells. The material sequenced was naive CD8+ T cells from PBMCs. The origin of the receptors is a man younger than 30 in good health. Some clones in this sample may be carry-over from other donors' samples.

The rearrangement uses TRBV2 and TRBJ2-1; 14 nucleotides match TRBD2. After removal of 8 bases from V and 5 bases from J, the junction contained 5 bases not matched to a gene. From germline, CDR1 is SNHLY and CDR2 FYNNEI. The CDR3 extends over 15 amino acids. The CDR3 region is CASPRTSGRHNEQFF. CDR3 coding DNA: TGTGCCAGCCCGAGGACTAGCGGGAGGCACAATGAGCAGTTCTTC.

This clone was counted a single time. The rearrangement uses TRBV7-2 and TRBJ2-7; the match to TRBD1 covers 8 bases. The J segment lost 6 bases and the V segment lost 5 bases, leaving 6 bases of the junction unmatched. Per germline, CDR1 SGHTA and CDR2 FQGNSA. The CDR3 totals 13 residues. The CDR3 sequence: CASSGVDRAEQYF. The CDR3, as DNA: TGTGCCAGCAGCGGGGTGGACAGGGCCGAGCAGTACTTC.

The chain couples TRBV29-1 to TRBJ2-7; 16 bases map to TRBD2. CDR3 length equals 16 residues. CDR1 is SQVTM, CDR2 ANQGSEA, per germline. The V segment lost 7 bases and the J segment 4 bases; nucleotides outside the gene matches: 10. This chain's CDR3 is CSAQGLAGGPEYEQYF. The CDR3 coding sequence is TGCAGCGCCCAGGGACTAGCGGGAGGGCCCGAGTACGAGCAGTACTTC.

This clone was seen a single time. The J gene is TRBJ2-7, the V gene TRBV19; no clear D gene. Trimming removed 1 base from V and 6 bases from J, with 10 bases in between. Germline V gene data show CDR1 as LNHDA and CDR2 as SQIVND (reference sequence). CDR3 length: 13 residues. CDR3 amino acids: CASSIGGTIEQYF. The CDR3 coding sequence is TGTGCCAGTAGTATAGGAGGAACGATCGAGCAGTACTTC.

This clone was observed a single time. Other nucleotide sequences in the sample specify the same CDR3. This chain joins TRBV4-3 and TRBJ2-7; 7 bases line up with TRBD1. The CDR3 runs 15 residues. Germline lookup yields CDR1 LGHNA and CDR2 YSLEER. The trim removed 1 base at V and 2 bases at J, leaving 5 bases unmatched. The CDR3 bases are TGCGCCAGCAGCCAAGGTGCAGGGGGAGCCTACGAGCAGTACTTC. Its protein product is CASSQGAGGAYEQYF.

This clone showed up just once. In DNA form, the CDR3 reads TGTGCCAGCAGCCAAGACGTGGGGGCGGACACTGAAGCTTTCTTT. Amino acid sequence: CASSQDVGADTEAFF. V is TRBV14 and J is TRBJ1-1; D may be TRBD1 (6 bases). This CDR3 is built from 15 residues. Trimming shortened V by 0 bases and J by 3 bases, and 11 bases separated the two germline ends. Germline assignment: CDR1 SGHDN and CDR2 FVKESK.

The chain combines TRBV27 with TRBJ1-5, with D perhaps TRBD1 (5 bases). Germline V gene lookup returns CDR1 MNHEY and CDR2 SMNVEV (reference sequence). The CDR3 sequence is 13 residues long. V lost 5 bases and J 8 bases, leaving 13 bases between the germline ends. In DNA, the CDR3 is TGTGCCAGCAGTCCCCTTACAGGTGAGCCCCAGCATTTT. Its protein product is CASSPLTGEPQHF.

The chain combines TRBV6-5 with TRBJ1-4; D uncertain. Deletions cut 0 bases from V and 12 bases from J, with 14 bases between. The V gene's germline CDR1 is MNHEY and CDR2 SVGAGI. The CDR3 is 14 amino acids. CDR3 DNA sequence: TGTGCCAGCAGTTACTCGCGGTTGTCGATGGAACTGTTTTTT. Its protein is CASSYSRLSMELFF.

The J gene is TRBJ2-4, the V gene TRBV6-5; D gene unclear. This CDR3 is built from 13 residues. Germline V gene lookup returns CDR1 MNHEY and CDR2 SVGAGI. V lost 2 bases and J 12 bases, leaving 14 bases between the germline ends. Written as DNA, the CDR3 is TGTGCCAGCAGTTACGGGCCCTGGGGTGATCAGTACTTC. Protein: CASSYGPWGDQYF.

The chain links TRBV6-1 to TRBJ2-2, with D possibly TRBD1 on 5 matching bases. The CDR3 covers 14 residues. The V gene lost 9 bases and the J gene lost 1 base, with 12 bases spanning the gap. From germline, CDR1 is MNHNS and CDR2 SASEGT. The CDR3 protein is CASCRQLNTGELFF. In nucleotides, the CDR3 is TGTGCCAGTTGTAGACAGCTGAACACCGGGGAGCTGTTTTTT.